This TCR beta chain was obtained from a study of cytomegalovirus exposure and HLA in healthy donors. Overall study context: Caucasian-associated ancestry cluster membership applied to over 80% of around 400 genotyped donors.

About this clone: Its antigen is currently unknown.

Study-wide points: It was reported in a later analysis that an Asian-associated ancestry cluster showed fewer N-insertions than the roughly 710-donor mean.

The PCR employed 60 Vbeta primers together with 13 Jbeta primers. The data were produced by immunoSEQ multiplex PCR, yet TCRdb's version contains in-frame clones alone and is incomplete. This sample yields roughly 160,000 clones, of which over 70% are seen a single time; about 3.4% belongs to the top ten. The source of this sequence is a woman between 50 and 59 years old in good health and CMV-seropositive. Sequences were obtained from PBMCs.

For the CDR3, the DNA is TGTGCCAGCGGGGGCGAGGGGGCCGACAATCAGCCCCAGCATTTT. Translation gives CASGGEGADNQPQHF. The chain joins TRBV2 to TRBJ1-5, with TRBD1 identical over 7 bases. This CDR3 spans 15 amino acids. Germline CDR1 reads SNHLY; CDR2 reads FYNNEI. After removal of 8 bases from V and 3 bases from J, the junction contained 10 bases not matched to a gene.